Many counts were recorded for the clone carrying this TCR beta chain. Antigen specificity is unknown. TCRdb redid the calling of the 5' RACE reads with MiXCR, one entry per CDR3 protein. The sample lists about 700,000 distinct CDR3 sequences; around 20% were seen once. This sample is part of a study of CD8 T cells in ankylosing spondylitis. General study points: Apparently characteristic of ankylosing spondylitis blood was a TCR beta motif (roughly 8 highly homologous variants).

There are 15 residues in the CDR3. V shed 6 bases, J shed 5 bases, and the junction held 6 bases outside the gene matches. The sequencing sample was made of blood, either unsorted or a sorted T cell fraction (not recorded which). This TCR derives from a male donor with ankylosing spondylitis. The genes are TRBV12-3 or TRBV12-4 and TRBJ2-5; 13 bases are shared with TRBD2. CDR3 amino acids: CASSLLAGGLETQYF. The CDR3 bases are TGTGCCAGCAGCTTACTAGCGGGAGGGTTGGAGACCCAGTACTTC.